One sample yielded the 29 T cell receptor beta chains listed below, sequenced in a study of read filtering for tumor transcriptome and immune sequencing. Molecular barcoded adaptors covering alpha/delta and beta/gamma chains were used on around 370 ng RNA. TCRdb used MiXCR to reprocess the reads, holding one entry per CDR3 protein. The sample lists approximately 6,200 distinct CDR3 sequences, around 21% occurring once. Source material: a population of CD138-negative cells sorted from bone marrow. These receptors originate from a donor at least 40 years old with multiple myeloma.

In the case of this clonotype: The likely explanation is a read error, given a far larger clone one base away. The V gene is TRBV28, the J gene TRBJ2-1, with TRBD1 identical over 9 bases. The CDR3 is made up of 16 amino acids. Germline values: CDR1 MDHEN, CDR2 SYDVKM. The CDR3 spells CASRAPGDRVKETRYF. The CDR3 DNA follows: TGTGCCAGCAGAGCACCCGGGGACAGGGTAAAAGAGACCCGGTACTTC.

Of note for this clonotype: One end of the junction fails to match germline, which may point to a read error. This rearrangement joins TRBV20-1 to TRBJ2-1; D tentatively reads TRBD1 or TRBD2 (5 bases each). Germline V gives CDR1 DFQATT, CDR2 SNEGSKA (reference sequence). This CDR3 is built from 14 residues. In DNA form, the CDR3 reads TGCAGTGCCATTCAAGCGAGGGGCTACCATGAGCAGTTCTTC. This codes for CSAIQARGYHEQFF.

In its sample, this clonotype is medium-sized. This rearrangement joins TRBV27 to TRBJ2-5; the match to TRBD1 covers 8 bases. The CDR3 runs to 15 residues. Germline CDR1 reads MNHEY; CDR2 reads SMNVEV (reference sequence). Trimming took 5 bases from V and 3 from J; bases not matched to a gene: 8. The CDR3 sequence: CASSPRNRGKETQYF. DNA for the CDR3: TGTGCCAGCAGTCCGAGAAACAGGGGGAAAGAGACCCAGTACTTC.

This clonotype ranks as medium-sized. The genes are TRBV20-1 and TRBJ1-6; 8 nucleotides line up with TRBD1. Germline V gene data show CDR1 as DFQATT and CDR2 as SNEGSKA (reference sequence). V shed 0 bases, J shed 6 bases, and the junction held 1 base outside the gene matches. The CDR3 is made up of 14 amino acids. CDR3 loop: CSARDDRGNSPLHF. The CDR3 DNA is TGCAGTGCTAGAGATGACAGGGGTAATTCACCCCTCCACTTT.

This clonotype was recorded at least ten times. V usage is TRBV30 and J usage is TRBJ2-7; a weak D match, TRBD1 (5 bases). Germline V lookup: CDR1 GTSNPN, CDR2 SVGIG (reference sequence). The length of the CDR3 is 12 residues. V was cut by 1 base and J by 5 bases, with 9 bases left in between. The CDR3 is CAWSDQGHEQYF. In nucleotides, the CDR3 is TGTGCCTGGAGTGACCAGGGTCACGAGCAGTACTTC.

Judged by abundance, this clonotype is large (0.1 to 1%). The V and J genes are TRBV20-1 and TRBJ2-1; the D gene is possibly TRBD2 (5 bases). CDR3 size: 15 residues. The germline V and J ends were trimmed by 5 bases and 4 bases, with 18 bases remaining between them. The V gene's germline CDR1 is DFQATT and CDR2 SNEGSKA (reference sequence). CDR3: CSALPLSGEYNEQFF. As DNA, the CDR3 is TGCAGTGCTCTACCTCTCTCCGGGGAGTACAATGAGCAGTTCTTC.

As to this clonotype: A much more abundant neighbour one base away suggests this may be a read error. The rearrangement links TRBV2 to TRBJ2-3; TRBD2 matches at 7 bases. This CDR3 spans 11 amino acids. The J segment lost 11 bases and the V segment lost 10 bases, leaving 9 bases of the junction unmatched. CDR1 and CDR2 from the germline V gene are SNHLY and FYNNEI. CDR3: CAIRDPGGQYF. The DNA for the CDR3 is TGTGCCATCAGAGACCCGGGGGGGCAGTATTTT.

By sample share, this clonotype is medium-sized (0.01 to 0.1%). The chain uses TRBV28 and TRBJ1-1; 7 positions agree with TRBD1. This CDR3 contains 15 residues. Germline trimming cut 5 bases from V and 5 bases from J; bases unmatched to any gene: 11. Germline V lookup: CDR1 MDHEN, CDR2 SYDVKM. The CDR3 loop reads CASSLTGTAGTEAFF. The DNA of the CDR3 is TGTGCCAGCAGTCTGACCGGGACAGCCGGGACTGAAGCTTTCTTT.

This clonotype has a single count. Germline and junction disagree at one end, which may indicate a read error. V gene TRBV20-1 combines with J gene TRBJ1-5, with D tentatively TRBD1 (6 bases). From germline, CDR1 is DFQATT and CDR2 SNEGSKA (reference sequence). The CDR3 loop spans 15 amino acids. The CDR3 spells CSAREVGGAVQPQHF. The CDR3 region has the DNA TGCAGTGCCAGAGAAGTTGGGGGCGCGGTGCAGCCCCAGCATTTT.

In its sample, this clonotype was seen many times. The chain is built from TRBV5-4 and TRBJ2-5, with D hard to call. CDR3 length: 13 residues. Deletions cut 6 bases from V and 5 bases from J, with 14 bases between. CDR1 SGHNT and CDR2 YYREEE come from the germline V gene (reference sequence). CDR3 sequence reads: CASTRHPGETQYF. The CDR3 coding sequence is TGTGCCAGCACCAGACATCCTGGGGAGACCCAGTACTTC.

This clonotype appeared many times. The V and J genes are TRBV4-1 and TRBJ1-5; TRBD1 agrees at 8 bases. Germline-derived CDR1 and CDR2 are MGHRA and YSYEKL. This CDR3 has 15 amino acids. Trimming at V came to 2 bases and at J to 7 bases, leaving 7 bases not matched to a gene. CDR3 residues: CASSQSGGAGQPQHF. The CDR3 nucleotides are TGCGCCAGCAGCCAATCAGGGGGCGCGGGACAGCCCCAGCATTTT.

This clonotype has at least ten counts. The chain uses TRBV12-3 or TRBV12-4 and TRBJ1-1, with D unclear. V gave up 3 bases and J gave up 1 base, with 6 bases separating them. This CDR3 is built from 13 residues. Here the CDR3 reads CASSFTGNTEAFF. CDR3 DNA: TGTGCCAGCAGTTTTACGGGGAACACTGAAGCTTTCTTT.

This clonotype appeared many times. The CDR3 is CASSPTGGRNQPQHF. The CDR3, as DNA: TGTGCCAGCAGCCCCACAGGGGGCCGGAATCAGCCCCAGCATTTT. The rearrangement uses TRBV7-9 and TRBJ1-5; 9 bases agree with TRBD1. Germline CDR1 and CDR2: SEHNR and FQNEAQ (reference sequence). V was pared by 5 bases and J by 4 bases, with 6 bases of the junction left unmatched. The CDR3 covers 15 residues.

This clonotype was found many times. The chain is built from TRBV20-1 and TRBJ2-5; 9 bases agree with TRBD1. The CDR3 extends over 15 amino acids. Losses at the gene ends were 6 bases for V and 0 bases for J; bases not matched to a gene: 8. Germline V gene data show CDR1 as DFQATT and CDR2 as SNEGSKA (reference sequence). The CDR3 reads CSAYRGLEYQETQYF. In nucleotides, the CDR3 is TGCAGTGCGTACAGGGGGCTGGAGTACCAAGAGACCCAGTACTTC.

This clonotype was observed at least ten times. The rearrangement uses TRBV20-1 and TRBJ2-7, with TRBD1 matching over 7 bases. J gave up 3 bases and V 0 bases, and 5 bases lay outside the gene matches. Germline V gives CDR1 DFQATT, CDR2 SNEGSKA (reference sequence). This CDR3 has 14 amino acids. CDR3 bases: TGCAGTGCTAGAGAACCGACAGGGATCTACGAGCAGTACTTC. Amino acids: CSAREPTGIYEQYF.

Details on this clonotype: One end of the junction fails to match germline, which may point to a read error. This sequence joins TRBV15 and TRBJ1-5; D is undetermined. The length of the CDR3 is 15 residues. Per germline, CDR1 LNHNV and CDR2 YYDKDF (reference sequence). CDR3 sequence: CATIRDGRRDQPQHF. Written as DNA, the CDR3 is TGTGCCACCATCAGAGATGGTCGAAGGGATCAGCCCCAGCATTTT.

As for this clonotype: The junction and the germline gene differ at one end; a read error may be behind it. This chain connects TRBV6-4 to TRBJ2-7; D unclear. The germline CDR1 and CDR2 sequences are MRHNA and SNTAGT. The CDR3 is 14 residues long. The CDR3: CASNAELSSFEQYF. The CDR3 DNA reads TGTGCCAGCAATGCAGAACTTAGCTCCTTCGAGCAGTACTTC.

By proportion, this clonotype is medium-sized (0.01 to 0.1%). The CDR3 loop is CASSQGSGAKGIEKLFF. CDR3 coding DNA: TGCGCCAGCAGCCAAGGATCAGGGGCCAAGGGGATTGAAAAACTGTTTTTT. The J gene is TRBJ1-4, the V gene TRBV4-1; TRBD1 might be the D (6 bases). V shed 1 base and J shed 7 bases, with 19 bases lying between them. The CDR3 contains 17 residues. Germline V gene sequence: CDR1 MGHRA, CDR2 YSYEKL.

This clonotype appeared many times. The chain has TRBV6-1 and TRBJ1-4, with TRBD1 as a possible D gene (5 bases). Germline V gene sequence: CDR1 MNHNS, CDR2 SASEGT. This CDR3 comprises 18 residues. Trimming removed 2 bases at V and 0 bases at J, with 16 bases between. CDR3 nucleotides: TGTGCCAGCAGTGAATATTGGAGACAGAGTGCAACTAATGAAAAACTGTTTTTT. It encodes CASSEYWRQSATNEKLFF.

At least ten counts were recorded for this clonotype. The chain carries TRBV20-1 and TRBJ1-2, with 10 bases identical to TRBD1. Germline V CDR1 and CDR2: DFQATT, SNEGSKA (reference sequence). V trimming: 6 bases; J trimming: 4 bases; junction bases outside the gene matches: 20. The CDR3 is made up of 18 amino acids. As DNA, the CDR3 is TGCAGTGCGAGACTTAAACCGGGACAGGGGCTTAAAGGCTATGGCTACACCTTC. It yields the protein CSARLKPGQGLKGYGYTF.

This clonotype qualifies as medium-sized. The J gene is TRBJ2-7, the V gene TRBV6-5; possibly TRBD1 or TRBD2 for D (7 bases each). The CDR3 totals 14 residues. Germline V gives CDR1 MNHEY, CDR2 SVGAGI. The ends were cut back, 7 bases at V and 6 bases at J, with 19 bases in the middle. Here the CDR3 DNA reads TGTGCCAGCAATCGTAGGACAGGCGGGAGCGAGCAGTACTTC. As protein: CASNRRTGGSEQYF.

This clonotype is medium-sized in the sample. The CDR3 loop is CASSSSQKQGRAIGANVLTF. CDR3 in DNA: TGTGCCAGCAGTTCCTCTCAGAAACAGGGACGGGCCATCGGGGCCAACGTCCTGACTTTC. The V and J genes are TRBV28 and TRBJ2-6; a possible D gene is TRBD1 (6 bases). V was shortened by 4 bases and J by 4 bases, with 26 bases between the two germline ends. The CDR3 sequence is 20 residues long. CDR1 and CDR2 from the germline V gene are MDHEN and SYDVKM. Using reference TRBV28 and TRBJ2-6 for the parts outside the CDR3, the full variable domain is DVKVTQSSRYLVKRTGEKVFLECVQDMDHENMFWYRQDPGLGLRLIYFSYDVKMKEKGDIPEGYSVSREKKERFSLILESASTNQTSMYLCASSSSQKQGRAIGANVLTFGAGSRLTVL.

Ten or more counts support this clonotype. The chain carries TRBV4-1 and TRBJ1-2, with 8 nucleotides matching TRBD1. The CDR3 totals 16 residues. With 1 base clipped from V and 0 bases from J, the junction kept 4 bases outside the gene matches. Germline V gene sequence: CDR1 MGHRA, CDR2 YSYEKL. This chain's CDR3 is CASSQVGTGSNYGYTF. The CDR3 nucleotides read TGCGCCAGCAGCCAAGTAGGGACAGGCTCTAACTATGGCTACACCTTC.

Notes on this clonotype: Compared with germline, one end of the junction differs, possibly owing to a read error. The J gene is TRBJ1-5, the V gene TRBV19; TRBD1 is a possible D gene (5 bases). Germline CDR1 LNHDA, CDR2 SQIVND (reference sequence). There are 16 residues in the CDR3. The CDR3 DNA reads as TGTGCCAGTAGTATAATCGGTAGGGGAGACGATCAGCCCCAGCCTTTT. This translates into CASSIIGRGDDQPQPF.

In its sample, this clonotype was seen many times. The rearrangement uses TRBV7-8 and TRBJ2-3, with TRBD2 matching 8 bases. This CDR3 contains 18 residues. Trimming cost V 0 bases and J 0 bases; bases outside gene matches: 8. Germline values: CDR1 SGHVS, CDR2 FQNEAQ. The CDR3 region is CASSLARSSGQSTDTQYF. In DNA, the CDR3 is TGTGCCAGCAGCTTAGCTAGGTCTAGCGGGCAGAGCACAGATACGCAGTATTTT.

As concerns this clonotype: Since the CDR3 does not end with the conserved phenylalanine or tryptophan, this likely comes from a read error. The chain recombines TRBV2 with TRBJ1-1, with a tentative D call TRBD1 (6 bases). Trimming removed 9 bases from V and 0 bases from J, with 14 bases in between. Germline CDR1 and CDR2: SNHLY and FYNNEI. The CDR3 contains 14 residues. The CDR3: CASWKDSMNTEAFI. CDR3 coding DNA: TGTGCCAGTTGGAAGGACAGTATGAACACTGAAGCTTTCATT.

By sample share, this clonotype is medium-sized. The chain uses TRBV19 and TRBJ2-1, with D tentatively TRBD2 (5 bases). This CDR3 comprises 15 residues. Germline values: CDR1 LNHDA, CDR2 SQIVND (reference sequence). Trimming removed 5 bases at V and 0 bases at J, with 11 bases between. The CDR3 DNA reads TGTGCCAGTAGTGGTGCGGAGGCCTCCTACAATGAGCAGTTCTTC. Amino acid sequence: CASSGAEASYNEQFF.

This clonotype was recorded at least ten times. This rearrangement joins TRBV6-6 to TRBJ2-4, with D perhaps TRBD2 (5 bases). There are 14 residues in the CDR3. Trimming pared 5 bases from V and 0 bases from J, leaving 8 bases between. The germline gives CDR1 MNHNY, CDR2 SVGAGI (reference sequence). The CDR3 loop is CASSEGLAKNIQYF. As DNA, the CDR3 is TGTGCCAGCAGTGAGGGATTAGCCAAAAACATTCAGTACTTC.

On this clonotype: The conserved final phenylalanine or tryptophan is absent from the CDR3, which likely points to a read error. The gene calls are TRBV18 and TRBJ2-2; TRBD2 might be the D (6 bases). The CDR3 loop spans 15 amino acids. Germline V lookup: CDR1 KGHSH, CDR2 LQKENI. Trimming took off 6 bases at V and 3 bases at J, with 14 bases between the two ends. The DNA of the CDR3 is TGTGCCAGCTCCTTTCTATCGGGAGACACCGGGGAGCTGTTTCTT. It encodes CASSFLSGDTGELFL.